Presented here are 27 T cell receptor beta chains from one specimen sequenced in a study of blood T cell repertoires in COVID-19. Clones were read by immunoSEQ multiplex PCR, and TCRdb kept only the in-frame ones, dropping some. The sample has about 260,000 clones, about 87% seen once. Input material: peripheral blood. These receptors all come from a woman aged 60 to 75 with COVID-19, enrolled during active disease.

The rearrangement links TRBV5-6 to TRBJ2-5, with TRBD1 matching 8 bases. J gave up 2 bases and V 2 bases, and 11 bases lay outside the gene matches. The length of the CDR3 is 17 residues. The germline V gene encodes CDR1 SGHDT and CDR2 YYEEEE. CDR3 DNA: TGTGCCAGCAGCTTTGGAACGGGGAACAGGGGGCAAGAGACCCAGTACTTC. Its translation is CASSFGTGNRGQETQYF.

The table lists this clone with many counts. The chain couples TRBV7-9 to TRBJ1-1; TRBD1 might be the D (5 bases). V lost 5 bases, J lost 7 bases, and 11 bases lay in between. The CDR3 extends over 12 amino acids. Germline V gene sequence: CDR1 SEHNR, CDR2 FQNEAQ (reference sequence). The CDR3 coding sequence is TGTGCCAGCAGCCTTAGGGGTTTTGAAGCTTTCTTT. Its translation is CASSLRGFEAFF.

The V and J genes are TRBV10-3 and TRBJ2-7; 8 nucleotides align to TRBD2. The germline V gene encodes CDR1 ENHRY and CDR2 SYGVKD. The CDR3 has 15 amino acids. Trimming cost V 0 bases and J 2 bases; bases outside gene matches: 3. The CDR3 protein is CAISESTGRAYEQYF. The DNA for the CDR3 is TGTGCCATCAGTGAGTCGACCGGGAGGGCCTACGAGCAGTACTTC.

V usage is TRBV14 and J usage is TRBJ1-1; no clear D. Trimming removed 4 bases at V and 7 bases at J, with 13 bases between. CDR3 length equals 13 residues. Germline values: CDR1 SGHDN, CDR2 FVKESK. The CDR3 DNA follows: TGTGCCAGCAGCCCCCGGGTGGGTGGTGAAGCTTTCTTT. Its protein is CASSPRVGGEAFF.

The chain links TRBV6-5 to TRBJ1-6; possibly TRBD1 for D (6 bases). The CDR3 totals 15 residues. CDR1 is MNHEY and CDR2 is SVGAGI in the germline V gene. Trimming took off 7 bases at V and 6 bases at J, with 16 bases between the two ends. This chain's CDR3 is CASTARGGLNSPLHF. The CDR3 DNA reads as TGTGCCAGCACCGCACGGGGGGGCCTTAATTCACCCCTCCACTTT.

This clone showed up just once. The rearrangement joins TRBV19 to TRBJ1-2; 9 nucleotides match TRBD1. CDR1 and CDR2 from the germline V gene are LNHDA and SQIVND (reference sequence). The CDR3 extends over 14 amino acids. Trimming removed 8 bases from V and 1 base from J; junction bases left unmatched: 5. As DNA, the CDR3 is TGTGCCAGTGGACGGGACAGGGTTAACTATGGCTACACCTTC. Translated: CASGRDRVNYGYTF. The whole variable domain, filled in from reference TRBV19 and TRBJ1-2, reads DGGITQSPKYLFRKEGQNVTLSCEQNLNHDAMYWYRQDPGQGLRLIYYSQIVNDFQKGDIAEGYSVSREKKESFPLTVTSAQKNPTAFYLCASGRDRVNYGYTFGSGTRLTVV.

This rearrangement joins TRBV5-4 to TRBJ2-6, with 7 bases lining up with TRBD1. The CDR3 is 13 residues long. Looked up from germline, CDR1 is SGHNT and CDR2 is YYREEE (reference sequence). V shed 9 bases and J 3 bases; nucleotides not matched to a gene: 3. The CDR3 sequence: CATTGSGANVLTF. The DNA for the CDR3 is TGTGCCACGACAGGGAGTGGGGCCAACGTCCTGACTTTC.

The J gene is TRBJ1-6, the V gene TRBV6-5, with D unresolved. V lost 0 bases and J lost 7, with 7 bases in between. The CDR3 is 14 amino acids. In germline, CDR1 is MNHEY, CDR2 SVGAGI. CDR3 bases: TGTGCCAGCAGTTACTCAGCCCAAAATTCACCCCTCCACTTT. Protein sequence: CASSYSAQNSPLHF.

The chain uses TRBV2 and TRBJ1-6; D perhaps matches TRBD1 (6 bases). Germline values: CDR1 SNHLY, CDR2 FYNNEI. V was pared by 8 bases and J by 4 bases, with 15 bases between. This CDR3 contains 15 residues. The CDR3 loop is CASGKETGYNSPLHF. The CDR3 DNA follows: TGTGCCAGCGGTAAAGAGACAGGTTATAATTCACCCCTCCACTTT.

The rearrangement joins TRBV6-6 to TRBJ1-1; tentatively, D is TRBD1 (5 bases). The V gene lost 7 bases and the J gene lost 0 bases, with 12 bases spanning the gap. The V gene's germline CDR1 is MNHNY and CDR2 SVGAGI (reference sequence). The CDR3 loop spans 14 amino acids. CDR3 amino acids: CASILDTLNTEAFF. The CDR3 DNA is TGTGCCAGCATCCTGGACACCCTGAACACTGAAGCTTTCTTT.

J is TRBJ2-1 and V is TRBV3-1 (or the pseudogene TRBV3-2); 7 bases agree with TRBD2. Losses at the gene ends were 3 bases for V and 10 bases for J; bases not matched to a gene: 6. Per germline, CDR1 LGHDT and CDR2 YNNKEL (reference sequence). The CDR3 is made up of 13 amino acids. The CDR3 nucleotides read TGTGCCAGCAGCCAGGGGGGGAGCTGGGAGCAGTTCTTC. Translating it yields CASSQGGSWEQFF.

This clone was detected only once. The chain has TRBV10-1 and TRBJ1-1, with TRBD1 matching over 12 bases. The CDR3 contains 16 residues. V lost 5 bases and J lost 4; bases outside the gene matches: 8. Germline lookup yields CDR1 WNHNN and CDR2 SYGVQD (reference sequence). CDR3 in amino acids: CASSNRDRGPRTEAFF. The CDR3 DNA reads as TGCGCCAGCAGTAACCGGGACAGGGGGCCTCGCACTGAAGCTTTCTTT.

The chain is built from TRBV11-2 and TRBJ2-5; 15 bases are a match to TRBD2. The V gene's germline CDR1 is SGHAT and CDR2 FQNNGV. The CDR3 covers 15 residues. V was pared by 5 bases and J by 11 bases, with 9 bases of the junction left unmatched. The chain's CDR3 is CASSPPGLAGGLQYF. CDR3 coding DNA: TGTGCCAGCAGCCCTCCGGGACTAGCGGGAGGTCTTCAGTACTTC.

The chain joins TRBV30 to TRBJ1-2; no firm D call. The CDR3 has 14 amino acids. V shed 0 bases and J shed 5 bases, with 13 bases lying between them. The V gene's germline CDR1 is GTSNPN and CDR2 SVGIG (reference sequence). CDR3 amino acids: CAWSVTLRGYGYTF. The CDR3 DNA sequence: TGTGCCTGGAGTGTAACCCTCCGGGGTTATGGCTACACCTTC.

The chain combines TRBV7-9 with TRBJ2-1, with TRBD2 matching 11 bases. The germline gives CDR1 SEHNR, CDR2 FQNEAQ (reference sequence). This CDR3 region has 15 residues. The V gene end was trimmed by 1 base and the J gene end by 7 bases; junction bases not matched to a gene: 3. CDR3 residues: CASSLVAGGPNEQFF. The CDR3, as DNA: TGTGCCAGCAGCTTAGTAGCGGGAGGGCCGAATGAGCAGTTCTTC. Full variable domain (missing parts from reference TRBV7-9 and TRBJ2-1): DTGVSQNPRHKITKRGQNVTFRCDPISEHNRLYWYRQTLGQGPEFLTYFQNEAQLEKSRLLSDRFSAERPKGSFSTLEIQRTEQGDSAMYLCASSLVAGGPNEQFFGPGTRLTVL.

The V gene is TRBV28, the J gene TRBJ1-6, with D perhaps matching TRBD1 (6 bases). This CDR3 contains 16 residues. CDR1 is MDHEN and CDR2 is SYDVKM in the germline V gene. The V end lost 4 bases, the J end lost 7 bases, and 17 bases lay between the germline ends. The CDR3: CASSYQQGRRNSPLHF. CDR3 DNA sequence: TGTGCCAGCAGTTACCAGCAGGGGCGAAGGAATTCACCCCTCCACTTT.

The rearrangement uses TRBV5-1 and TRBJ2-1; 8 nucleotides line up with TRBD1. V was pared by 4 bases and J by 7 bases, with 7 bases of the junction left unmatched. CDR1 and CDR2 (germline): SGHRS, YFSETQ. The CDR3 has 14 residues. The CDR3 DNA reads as TGCGCCAGCAGCCAAGGACAGGGTTATAATGAGCAGTTCTTC. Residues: CASSQGQGYNEQFF.

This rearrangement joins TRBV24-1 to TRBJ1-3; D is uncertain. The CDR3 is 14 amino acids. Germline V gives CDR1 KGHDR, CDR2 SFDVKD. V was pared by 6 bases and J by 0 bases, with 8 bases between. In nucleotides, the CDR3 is TGTGCCACCAGTATCGTATTCTCTGGAAACACCATATATTTT. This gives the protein CATSIVFSGNTIYF.

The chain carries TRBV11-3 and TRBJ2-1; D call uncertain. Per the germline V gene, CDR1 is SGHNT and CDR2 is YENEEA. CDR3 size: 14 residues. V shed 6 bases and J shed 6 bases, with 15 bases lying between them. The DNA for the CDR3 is TGTGCCAGCAGAGCCGACCCAGCGAGCAATGAGCAGTTCTTC. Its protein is CASRADPASNEQFF.

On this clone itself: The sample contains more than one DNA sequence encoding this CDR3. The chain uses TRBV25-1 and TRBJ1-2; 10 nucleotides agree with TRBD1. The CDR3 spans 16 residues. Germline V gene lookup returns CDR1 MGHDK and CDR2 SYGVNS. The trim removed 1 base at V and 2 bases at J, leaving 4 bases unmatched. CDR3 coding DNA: TGTGCCAGCAGTGAATGGGAGGGACAGGGGAACTATGGCTACACCTTC. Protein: CASSEWEGQGNYGYTF.

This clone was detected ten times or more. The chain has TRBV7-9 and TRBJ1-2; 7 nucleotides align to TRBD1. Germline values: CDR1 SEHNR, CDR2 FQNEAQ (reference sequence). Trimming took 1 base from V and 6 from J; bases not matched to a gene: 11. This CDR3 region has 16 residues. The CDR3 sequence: CASSLDRIGQGDGYTF. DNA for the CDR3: TGTGCCAGCAGCTTAGACAGGATCGGGCAGGGGGATGGCTACACCTTC.

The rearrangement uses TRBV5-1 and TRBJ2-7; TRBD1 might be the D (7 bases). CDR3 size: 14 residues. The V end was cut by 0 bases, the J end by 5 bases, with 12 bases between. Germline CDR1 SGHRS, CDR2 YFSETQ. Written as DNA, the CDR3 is TGCGCCAGCAGCTTGGGACAGGGAGGTCACGAGCAGTACTTC. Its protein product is CASSLGQGGHEQYF. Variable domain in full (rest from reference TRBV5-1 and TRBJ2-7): KAGVTQTPRYLIKTRGQQVTLSCSPISGHRSVSWYQQTPGQGLQFLFEYFSETQRNKGNFPGRFSGRQFSNSRSEMNVSTLELGDSALYLCASSLGQGGHEQYFGPGTRLTVT.

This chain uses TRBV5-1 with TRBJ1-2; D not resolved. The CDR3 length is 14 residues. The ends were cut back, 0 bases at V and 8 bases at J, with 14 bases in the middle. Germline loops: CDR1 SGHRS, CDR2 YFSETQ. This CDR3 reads CASSLALGALGYTF. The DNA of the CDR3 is TGCGCCAGCAGCTTGGCCTTGGGAGCTCTCGGCTACACCTTC. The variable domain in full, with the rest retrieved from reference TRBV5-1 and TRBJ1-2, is KAGVTQTPRYLIKTRGQQVTLSCSPISGHRSVSWYQQTPGQGLQFLFEYFSETQRNKGNFPGRFSGRQFSNSRSEMNVSTLELGDSALYLCASSLALGALGYTFGSGTRLTVV.

The CDR3 DNA reads TGCGCCAGCAGCCGCAATACGGGGAGCACAGATACGCAGTATTTT. It specifies CASSRNTGSTDTQYF. The V gene is TRBV5-1, the J gene TRBJ2-3; maybe TRBD2 (5 bases). The CDR3 is made up of 15 amino acids. The V and J ends lost 4 bases and 0 bases respectively, with 12 bases between them. The V gene's germline CDR1 is SGHRS and CDR2 YFSETQ.

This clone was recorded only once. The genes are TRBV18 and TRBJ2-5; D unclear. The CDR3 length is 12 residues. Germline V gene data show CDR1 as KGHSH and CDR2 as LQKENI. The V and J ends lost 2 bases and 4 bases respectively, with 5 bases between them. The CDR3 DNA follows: TGTGCCAGCTCACCAGGCGGAGAGACCCAGTACTTC. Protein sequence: CASSPGGETQYF.

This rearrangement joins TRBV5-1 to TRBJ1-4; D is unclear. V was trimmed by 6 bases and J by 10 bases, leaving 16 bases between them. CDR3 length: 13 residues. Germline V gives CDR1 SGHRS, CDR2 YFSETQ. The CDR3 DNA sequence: TGCGCCAGCAAATCGGTCGTCGAGGGAAAACTGTTTTTT. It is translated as CASKSVVEGKLFF.

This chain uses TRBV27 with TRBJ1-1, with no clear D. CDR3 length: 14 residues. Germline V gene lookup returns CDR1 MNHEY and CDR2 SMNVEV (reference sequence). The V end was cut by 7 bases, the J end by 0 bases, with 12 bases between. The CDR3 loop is CASTHGIVNTEAFF. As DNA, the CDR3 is TGTGCCAGCACCCACGGGATTGTGAACACTGAAGCTTTCTTT.